These T cell receptor beta chains were read from a single sample in a study of shared clonotypes between healthy human individuals. Sequencing was performed with immunoSEQ multiplex PCR; in TCRdb, only in-frame clones are kept and a portion is missing. The sample records some 2.4 million clones, 90% to 95% being singletons. Sequenced material: naive CD4+ T cells from PBMCs. The receptors derive from a man younger than 35 in good health. Some clones in this sample may be carry-over from other donors' samples. Each CDR3 is given with its conserved first and last residue.

cdr3_aa	v_call	j_call
CASSTRLPRSKTQYF	TRBV2	TRBJ2-5
CASSPRQGAGGYTF	TRBV2	TRBJ1-2
CASSWHSATYEQYF	TRBV28	TRBJ2-7
CASSQGLAVTDTQYF	TRBV7-9	TRBJ2-3
CASSEASGSVNEQFF	TRBV6-4	TRBJ2-1
CASSLEIVPYEQYF	TRBV7-6	TRBJ2-7
CASSLRDRGMYGYTF	TRBV5-8	TRBJ1-2
CASSGTGNYEQYF	TRBV28	TRBJ2-7
CASSIGRLETQYF	TRBV19	TRBJ2-5
CASRETGYTGELFF	TRBV2	TRBJ2-2